Shown below are 29 T cell receptor beta chains from a single sample sequenced in a study of T cells in Graves' hyperthyroidism and ophthalmopathy. RNA transcripts were the template for amplifying TCR beta CDR3 regions. HTBI primers drove first-round RT-PCR of the TCR CDR3. TCRdb analysed the multiplex PCR reads with MiXCR anew, one entry per CDR3 protein. The sample records fewer than 350,000 distinct CDR3 sequences, roughly 15% being singletons. Sequenced material: blood. The receptors originated from a woman aged 35 to 49 with Graves' hyperthyroidism.

This clonotype was recorded at least ten times. The rearrangement links TRBV10-1 to TRBJ2-2; D unresolved. From germline, CDR1 is WNHNN and CDR2 SYGVQD (reference sequence). The V and J ends lost 4 bases and 1 base respectively, with 7 bases between them. The CDR3 runs 14 residues. The CDR3: CASSVQRNTGELFF. As DNA, the CDR3 is TGCGCCAGCAGTGTCCAGCGGAACACCGGGGAGCTGTTTTTT.

V usage is TRBV6-2 or TRBV6-3 and J usage is TRBJ1-2, with D possibly TRBD1 on 5 matching bases. CDR1 is MNHEY, CDR2 SVGEGT, per germline. This CDR3 comprises 12 residues. V was pared by 2 bases and J by 12 bases, with 13 bases between. The CDR3 coding sequence is TGTGCCAGCAGTTACGGCAGGGACGGCCACACCTTC. It is translated as CASSYGRDGHTF.

The genes are TRBV10-1 and TRBJ2-3, with TRBD1 identical over 7 bases. Germline V gives CDR1 WNHNN, CDR2 SYGVQD (reference sequence). V was pared by 5 bases and J by 2 bases, with 4 bases of the junction left unmatched. The CDR3 sequence is 14 residues long. CDR3 region: CASSTGDHTDTQYF. CDR3 sequence (DNA): TGCGCCAGCAGTACAGGGGACCACACAGATACGCAGTATTTT.

At least ten counts were recorded for this clonotype. The genes are TRBV6-2 or TRBV6-3 and TRBJ2-5, with D perhaps matching TRBD2 (6 bases). This CDR3 comprises 14 residues. Germline V CDR1 and CDR2: MNHEY, SVGEGT. Trimming shortened V by 6 bases and J by 2 bases, and 13 bases separated the two germline ends. The CDR3 loop is CASRRTISQETQYF. The DNA for the CDR3 is TGTGCCAGCAGACGGACTATAAGTCAAGAGACCCAGTACTTC.

In this sample, this clonotype turned up many times. V usage is TRBV28 and J usage is TRBJ1-4, with 8 bases that match TRBD1. The germline CDR1 and CDR2 sequences are MDHEN and SYDVKM. There are 15 residues in the CDR3. Trimming at V came to 5 bases and at J to 5 bases, leaving 7 bases not matched to a gene. In DNA form, the CDR3 reads TGTGCCAGCAGTCAAAGACAGGGGTTAAATGAAAAACTGTTTTTT. Translating it yields CASSQRQGLNEKLFF.

Many counts were recorded for this clonotype. The junction shows a germline mismatch at one end, possibly a read error. The J gene is TRBJ2-5, the V gene TRBV7-7; D unclear. There are 14 residues in the CDR3. From germline, CDR1 is SSHAT and CDR2 FNYEAQ (reference sequence). The CDR3 DNA reads TGTGCTAGCAGCTTTAGTACCGTGTCGGAGACCCAGTACTTC. The encoded protein is CASSFSTVSETQYF. Variable domain in full (rest from reference TRBV7-7 and TRBJ2-5): GAGVSQSPRYKVTKRGQDVTLRCDPISSHATLYWYQQALGQGPEFLTYFNYEAQPDKSGLPSDRFSAERPEGSISTLTIQRTEQRDSAMYRCASSFSTVSETQYFGPGTRLLVL.

The table lists this clonotype with many counts. This sequence joins TRBV18 and TRBJ2-7; D not certain. The CDR3 length is 12 residues. V was cut by 2 bases and J by 3 bases, with 5 bases left in between. CDR1 is KGHSH and CDR2 is LQKENI in the germline V gene. The CDR3 reads CASSPTYYEQYF. The CDR3 coding sequence is TGTGCCAGCTCACCAACCTACTACGAGCAGTACTTC.

The table lists this clonotype with many counts. CDR3 DNA sequence: TGTGCCAGCTCACCAGGACAGGTCCCCTACGAGCAGTACTTC. This sequence encodes CASSPGQVPYEQYF. The rearrangement joins TRBV18 to TRBJ2-7; 7 bases fit TRBD1. J gave up 2 bases and V 2 bases, and 3 bases lay outside the gene matches. The CDR3 loop spans 14 amino acids. Per germline, CDR1 KGHSH and CDR2 LQKENI.

The table lists this clonotype with many counts. The CDR3 reads CSVEEGKSETQYF. In DNA form, the CDR3 reads TGCAGCGTTGAGGAGGGAAAGTCAGAGACCCAGTACTTC. This rearrangement joins TRBV29-1 to TRBJ2-5, with D possibly TRBD2 on 6 matching bases. Trimming took 3 bases from V and 4 from J, leaving 12 bases between them. This CDR3 is 13 amino acids long. Germline V lookup: CDR1 SQVTM, CDR2 ANQGSEA.

The chain uses TRBV28 and TRBJ2-1, with D possibly being TRBD1 (6 bases). This CDR3 has 14 residues. The germline gives CDR1 MDHEN, CDR2 SYDVKM. Trimming shortened V by 3 bases and J by 4 bases, and 10 bases separated the two germline ends. The DNA of the CDR3 is TGTGCCAGCAGTTTGGCCGGACAGTACAATGAGCAGTTCTTC. Translated: CASSLAGQYNEQFF.

This clonotype was recorded at least ten times. The CDR3 nucleotides are TGCAGCGTACCCTCCGGGCAGGGGAACTATGGCTACACCTTC. Protein: CSVPSGQGNYGYTF. The rearrangement joins TRBV29-1 to TRBJ1-2, with a weak D call TRBD1 (6 bases). Trimming removed 6 bases at V and 2 bases at J, with 16 bases between. This CDR3 spans 14 amino acids. The germline V gene encodes CDR1 SQVTM and CDR2 ANQGSEA. Combining the CDR3 with reference TRBV29-1 and TRBJ1-2 gives the whole variable domain SAVISQKPSRDICQRGTSLTIQCQVDSQVTMMFWYRQQPGQSLTLIATANQGSEATYESGFVIDKFPISRPNLTFSTLTVSNMSPEDSSIYLCSVPSGQGNYGYTFGSGTRLTVV.

The sample holds many counts of this clonotype. The chain joins TRBV28 to TRBJ1-5; D may be TRBD1 (5 bases). There are 15 residues in the CDR3. Trimming took 5 bases from V and 3 from J, leaving 14 bases between them. Germline-derived CDR1 and CDR2 are MDHEN and SYDVKM. CDR3 bases: TGTGCCAGCAGTCCCCCCGGGGCTTACAATCAGCCCCAGCATTTT. Encoded protein: CASSPPGAYNQPQHF.

Ten or more counts support this clonotype. The chain recombines TRBV6-4 with TRBJ2-3; D is unclear. Germline V CDR1 and CDR2: MRHNA, SNTAGT. V lost 2 bases and J lost 6, with 15 bases in between. This CDR3 comprises 15 residues. The CDR3 here is CASSDGGAQGDTQYF. CDR3 coding DNA: TGTGCCAGCAGTGACGGTGGAGCTCAAGGGGATACGCAGTATTTT.

This clonotype was detected many times. The rearrangement links TRBV5-1 to TRBJ1-2; D is undetermined. This CDR3 contains 14 residues. Deletions cut 0 bases from V and 6 bases from J, with 12 bases between. CDR1 is SGHRS, CDR2 YFSETQ, per germline. DNA of the CDR3: TGCGCCAGCAGCTTGGTAGGTGGCGGAGATGGCTACACCTTC. This encodes CASSLVGGGDGYTF.

This clonotype has only a few counts. The genes are TRBV30 and TRBJ1-6; the match to TRBD1 covers 7 bases. Germline CDR1 reads GTSNPN; CDR2 reads SVGIG (reference sequence). This CDR3 region has 16 residues. V lost 1 base, J lost 8 bases, and 11 bases stayed unmatched. The CDR3 here is CAWSGGTASRDSPLHF. DNA for the CDR3: TGTGCCTGGAGTGGGGGGACAGCGTCGCGAGATTCACCCCTCCACTTT.

This clonotype was counted ten times or more. The genes are TRBV29-1 and TRBJ1-1; D remains unclear. V was trimmed by 4 bases and J by 1 base, leaving 10 bases between them. Per germline, CDR1 SQVTM and CDR2 ANQGSEA. CDR3 size: 13 residues. DNA for the CDR3: TGCAGCGTTGGGAATGGACCGAACACTGAAGCTTTCTTT. Its translation is CSVGNGPNTEAFF. The full variable domain, in which reference TRBV29-1 and TRBJ1-1 provide the parts outside the CDR3, is SAVISQKPSRDICQRGTSLTIQCQVDSQVTMMFWYRQQPGQSLTLIATANQGSEATYESGFVIDKFPISRPNLTFSTLTVSNMSPEDSSIYLCSVGNGPNTEAFFGQGTRLTVV.

The V gene is TRBV2, the J gene TRBJ2-1; no firm D call. The CDR3 consists of 11 residues. Trimming left V 4 bases short and J 10 bases short, with 8 bases between. Germline assignment: CDR1 SNHLY and CDR2 FYNNEI. The CDR3 DNA sequence: TGTGCCAGCAGTGCGTCTTTCGAGCAGTTCTTC. Translated, it gives CASSASFEQFF. Looking up the rest from reference TRBV2 and TRBJ2-1 gives the full variable domain: EPEVTQTPSHQVTQMGQEVILRCVPISNHLYFYWYRQILGQKVEFLVSFYNNEISEKSEIFDDQFSVERPDGSNFTLKIRSTKLEDSAMYFCASSASFEQFFGPGTRLTVL.

The rearrangement joins TRBV10-3 to TRBJ2-7; 9 positions agree with TRBD1. The CDR3 spans 14 residues. From germline, CDR1 is ENHRY and CDR2 SYGVKD. The V gene end was trimmed by 8 bases and the J gene end by 4 bases; junction bases not matched to a gene: 9. The CDR3 DNA follows: TGTGCCATCTCTTCCTCCGGGACAGGGTACGAGCAGTACTTC. Amino acids: CAISSSGTGYEQYF.

This clonotype appeared many times. CDR3 nucleotides: TGTGCCAGCACCCTAGGTTGGACTAGTTCCTACGAGCAGTACTTC. Encoded protein: CASTLGWTSSYEQYF. The gene calls are TRBV28 and TRBJ2-7; 7 nucleotides align to TRBD2. Trimming removed 7 bases from V and 1 base from J; junction bases left unmatched: 10. The CDR3 loop spans 15 amino acids. The germline gives CDR1 MDHEN, CDR2 SYDVKM.

At least ten counts were recorded for this clonotype. The V gene is TRBV29-1, the J gene TRBJ2-1, with D perhaps assigned TRBD1 or TRBD2 (5 bases each). CDR3 length: 12 residues. CDR1 is SQVTM, CDR2 ANQGSEA, per germline. The CDR3 sequence is CSWGWSDNEQFF. The CDR3 coding sequence is TGCAGTTGGGGGTGGTCGGACAATGAGCAGTTCTTC.

A word on this clonotype: A much larger clone lies a single base off, so this may be a read error. The chain links TRBV7-8 to TRBJ2-3; 7 nucleotides match TRBD2. The germline V gene encodes CDR1 SGHVS and CDR2 FQNEAQ. Trimming cost V 6 bases and J 2 bases; bases outside gene matches: 11. This CDR3 comprises 16 residues. CDR3 nucleotides: TGTGCCAGCAGACGGACTGTCGGGAGGAACACAGATACGCAGTATTTT. This codes for CASRRTVGRNTDTQYF.

This clonotype has ten or more counts. The rearrangement joins TRBV7-9 to TRBJ1-5; 9 positions agree with TRBD1. Germline values: CDR1 SEHNR, CDR2 FQNEAQ (reference sequence). The V segment lost 6 bases and the J segment 6 bases; nucleotides outside the gene matches: 18. The CDR3 consists of 18 residues. The CDR3 nucleotides are TGTGCCAGCAGTCAAGGGGTTCCGGGACAGGGAAGGACTCAGCCCCAGCATTTT. This sequence encodes CASSQGVPGQGRTQPQHF.

This clonotype showed up many times. Its ends do not fully match the called genes, so a read error is possible. The rearrangement joins TRBV6-1 to TRBJ1-1; D unclear. The CDR3 spans 13 residues. Looked up from germline, CDR1 is MNHNS and CDR2 is SASEGT. CDR3 coding DNA: TGTGCCAGCAGTTACGGCCAGCCGACTGGAGCTTTCTTT. It is translated as CASSYGQPTGAFF.

This clonotype was observed many times. The chain has TRBV27 and TRBJ2-2; tentative D call: TRBD1 (5 bases). Trimming shortened V by 5 bases and J by 3 bases, and 10 bases separated the two germline ends. Germline CDR1 MNHEY, CDR2 SMNVEV (reference sequence). This CDR3 comprises 14 residues. The CDR3 loop reads CASSPGKYTGELFF. DNA of the CDR3: TGTGCCAGCAGTCCAGGGAAGTACACCGGGGAGCTGTTTTTT.

CDR3 bases: TGTGCCAGCTCAGGCCGGGACACCGGAGCATATAGCAATCAGCCCCAGCATTTT. This gives the protein CASSGRDTGAYSNQPQHF. The chain links TRBV18 to TRBJ1-5, with a weak D call TRBD1 (6 bases). V lost 5 bases and J 0 bases, leaving 20 bases between the germline ends. The germline CDR1 and CDR2 sequences are KGHSH and LQKENI. The CDR3 contains 18 residues. The full variable domain, in which reference TRBV18 and TRBJ1-5 provide the parts outside the CDR3, is NAGVMQNPRHLVRRRGQEARLRCSPMKGHSHVYWYRQLPEEGLKFMVYLQKENIIDESGMPKERFSAEFPKEGPSILRIQQVVRGDSAAYFCASSGRDTGAYSNQPQHFGDGTRLSIL.

Comment on this clonotype: Mismatch with germline at one junction end may stem from a read error. V and J are TRBV7-4 and TRBJ1-2; TRBD1 is a possible D gene (6 bases). The CDR3 has 13 residues. Germline V gene lookup returns CDR1 SGHVT and CDR2 SQSDAQ. For the CDR3, the DNA is TGTGCTAGCAGCTTAGCAGGGGCGCGAGGCTACACCTTC. Protein product: CASSLAGARGYTF. The full variable domain, completed using reference TRBV7-4 and TRBJ1-2, is GAGVSQSPRYKVAKRGRDVALRCDSISGHVTLYWYRQTLGQGSEVLTYSQSDAQRDKSGRPSGRFSAERPERSVSTLKIQRTEQGDSAVYLCASSLAGARGYTFGSGTRLTVV.

This clonotype was recorded many times. The chain combines TRBV28 with TRBJ2-2; D unresolved. There are 13 residues in the CDR3. Germline loops: CDR1 MDHEN, CDR2 SYDVKM. V was clipped by 6 bases and J by 1 base, with 6 bases between them. Here the CDR3 DNA reads TGTGCCAGCAGCTCTAGGAACACCGGGGAGCTGTTTTTT. The encoded protein is CASSSRNTGELFF.

There are many counts of this clonotype. The rearrangement joins TRBV28 to TRBJ1-1; weak D call: TRBD1 (6 bases). CDR3 length equals 15 residues. Per germline, CDR1 MDHEN and CDR2 SYDVKM. V lost 7 bases and J lost 6, with 21 bases in between. The CDR3, as DNA: TGTGCCAGCACCGAAGGGGGACTCGGCGACGCTGAAGCTTTCTTT. Its translation: CASTEGGLGDAEAFF.

This clonotype was seen ten or more times. The chain is built from TRBV7-9 and TRBJ2-1; 14 bases fit TRBD2. V lost 7 bases, J lost 12 bases, and 5 bases stayed unmatched. Germline CDR1 SEHNR, CDR2 FQNEAQ (reference sequence). CDR3 length: 13 residues. Written as DNA, the CDR3 is TGTGCCAGCATGACTAGCGGGAGGGGACGGCAGTTCTTC. This sequence encodes CASMTSGRGRQFF.